Listed here are 30 T cell receptor beta chains from one sample, sequenced in a study of blood T cell repertoires in COVID-19 (TCRdb year 2020). Libraries were prepared through the immunoSEQ multiplex PCR assay. TCRdb re-hosts the immuneACCESS table, in-frame sequences only. Its copies lack some clones; in the studies checked, an unresolved V gene accounts for under half of them, and the cause for the rest is not known. The sample table records roughly 52,000 clones; around 80% of these occur just once. Roughly 5% of the sample is taken by the ten largest. The source material was peripheral blood. Source of these receptors: a human donor in a cohort sampled during active COVID-19.

The chain uses TRBV9 and TRBJ2-7, with D possibly matching TRBD2 (6 bases). Germline V gene data show CDR1 as SGDLS and CDR2 as YYNGEE. Trimming took 4 bases from V and 5 from J, leaving 19 bases between them. The CDR3 covers 15 residues. CDR3 loop: CASSPDSTRGNEQYF. CDR3 nucleotide sequence: TGTGCCAGCAGCCCCGACTCAACACGGGGGAACGAGCAGTACTTC.

The V call is TRBV6-4, the J call TRBJ2-1; 13 bases are shared with TRBD2. Germline CDR1 reads MRHNA; CDR2 reads SNTAGT. The CDR3 totals 15 residues. The J segment lost 8 bases and the V segment lost 6 bases, leaving 7 bases of the junction unmatched. CDR3 bases: TGTGCCAGCAGCCCACTAGCGGGGGGGCCCGATGAGCAGTTCTTC. This gives the protein CASSPLAGGPDEQFF.

The chain carries TRBV7-6 and TRBJ2-5, with D perhaps matching TRBD1 (5 bases). CDR3 size: 16 residues. The V gene's germline CDR1 is SGHVS and CDR2 FNYEAQ. The V gene lost 0 bases and the J gene lost 4 bases, with 15 bases spanning the gap. CDR3 sequence: CASSLASRVKAETQYF. Here the CDR3 DNA reads TGTGCCAGCAGCTTAGCATCCAGGGTAAAGGCAGAGACCCAGTACTTC.

This chain joins TRBV19 and TRBJ1-5, with D perhaps TRBD1 (6 bases). The CDR3 length is 15 residues. Trimming left V 7 bases short and J 4 bases short, with 17 bases between. Germline assignment: CDR1 LNHDA and CDR2 SQIVND (reference sequence). CDR3 residues: CASTQGRGPNQPQHF. For the CDR3, the DNA is TGTGCCAGTACTCAAGGCAGGGGACCTAATCAGCCCCAGCATTTT.

The chain combines TRBV24-1 with TRBJ2-7, with 9 bases fitting TRBD1. The V and J ends lost 3 bases and 6 bases, in that order; junction bases with no gene match: 11. The CDR3 loop spans 16 amino acids. The germline V gene encodes CDR1 KGHDR and CDR2 SFDVKD. The CDR3 protein is CATSDPGQGSPLEQYF. The CDR3 DNA sequence: TGTGCCACCAGTGATCCTGGACAGGGGAGCCCTCTCGAGCAGTACTTC.

This chain uses TRBV5-4 with TRBJ2-1, with TRBD2 as a possible D gene (6 bases). CDR1 SGHNT and CDR2 YYREEE come from the germline V gene (reference sequence). V was shortened by 4 bases and J by 8 bases, with 16 bases between the two germline ends. The length of the CDR3 is 14 residues. CDR3 bases: TGTGCCAGCAGCGGTAGCGGTGGACGCCATGAGCAGTTCTTC. This sequence encodes CASSGSGGRHEQFF.

V gene TRBV7-3 combines with J gene TRBJ2-7; TRBD2 matches at 7 bases. The CDR3 extends over 15 amino acids. Germline CDR1 and CDR2: SGHTA and FQGTGA. Losses at the gene ends were 3 bases for V and 0 bases for J; bases not matched to a gene: 5. CDR3 nucleotide sequence: TGTGCCAGCAGCTTGGGAGGGACGAGCTCCTACGAGCAGTACTTC. This gives the protein CASSLGGTSSYEQYF.

The genes are TRBV4-1 and TRBJ1-4, with D hard to call. CDR3 length: 15 residues. V was clipped by 3 bases and J by 5 bases, with 13 bases between them. Germline loops: CDR1 MGHRA, CDR2 YSYEKL. The DNA of the CDR3 is TGCGCCAGCAGCCAGAGCGTCCTCTTGAATGAAAAACTGTTTTTT. It translates to CASSQSVLLNEKLFF.

The J gene is TRBJ2-3, the V gene TRBV7-2; D gene uncertain. Germline values: CDR1 SGHTA, CDR2 FQGNSA. Trimming shortened V by 1 base and J by 6 bases, and 11 bases separated the two germline ends. CDR3 length: 14 amino acids. The CDR3 sequence is CASSLGVPRDTQYF. The DNA for the CDR3 is TGTGCCAGCAGCTTAGGCGTCCCGAGGGATACGCAGTATTTT.

This clone was detected once. This sequence joins TRBV27 and TRBJ2-2; 10 positions match TRBD1. V shed 6 bases, J shed 6 bases, and the junction held 4 bases outside the gene matches. The CDR3 is 14 amino acids. Germline V gene sequence: CDR1 MNHEY, CDR2 SMNVEV (reference sequence). The CDR3 DNA sequence: TGTGCCAGCAGCCCGGGACAGGGGTCCGGGGAGCTGTTTTTT. Translated, it gives CASSPGQGSGELFF.

This chain links TRBV2 with TRBJ2-5; 10 bases are shared with TRBD2. Germline CDR1 SNHLY, CDR2 FYNNEI. Unmatched junction bases numbered 5, after V lost 3 bases and J lost 4 bases. The CDR3 spans 15 residues. CDR3 coding DNA: TGTGCCAGCAGTGAGTTTAGCGGGGGGTCAGAGACCCAGTACTTC. Protein product: CASSEFSGGSETQYF.

The chain carries TRBV4-2 and TRBJ2-2; the D is unclear. The CDR3 has 15 amino acids. The germline V gene has CDR1 LGHNA and CDR2 YNFKEQ. V lost 4 bases and J lost 1, with 10 bases in between. The CDR3 region has the DNA TGTGCCAGCAGCCCGCGCGATGGGAACACCGGGGAGCTGTTTTTT. Its protein product is CASSPRDGNTGELFF.

The J gene is TRBJ2-2, the V gene TRBV24-1; 10 bases are shared with TRBD1. The CDR3 loop spans 15 amino acids. Germline values: CDR1 KGHDR, CDR2 SFDVKD. The V segment lost 6 bases and the J segment 3 bases; nucleotides outside the gene matches: 3. The CDR3 spells CATSKDRGYTGELFF. In DNA form, the CDR3 reads TGTGCCACCAGTAAGGACAGGGGGTACACCGGGGAGCTGTTTTTT.

CDR3 amino acids: CASSPTGNEQFF. CDR3 DNA: TGTGCCAGCTCACCTACAGGGAATGAGCAGTTCTTC. The V and J genes are TRBV18 and TRBJ2-1, with D maybe TRBD1 (6 bases). This CDR3 comprises 12 residues. Germline V gives CDR1 KGHSH, CDR2 LQKENI. Trimming stripped 3 bases from V and 7 bases from J, with 7 bases between.

The chain links TRBV10-3 to TRBJ2-7; 9 bases map to TRBD1. The CDR3 runs to 15 residues. The V gene's germline CDR1 is ENHRY and CDR2 SYGVKD. J gave up 6 bases and V 5 bases, and 11 bases lay outside the gene matches. The CDR3 sequence is CAISSPGTGKIEQYF. The CDR3 coding sequence is TGTGCCATCAGTTCTCCCGGGACAGGGAAGATCGAGCAGTACTTC.

The chain links TRBV9 to TRBJ2-2, with TRBD2 as a possible D gene (6 bases). From germline, CDR1 is SGDLS and CDR2 YYNGEE. The CDR3 extends over 15 amino acids. V was cut by 4 bases and J by 6 bases, with 16 bases left in between. The CDR3 loop reads CASSQVSGVSGELFF. For the CDR3, the DNA is TGTGCCAGCAGCCAAGTCTCGGGGGTTTCCGGGGAGCTGTTTTTT.

The rearrangement links TRBV29-1 to TRBJ2-3; D gene unclear. The CDR3 is 12 amino acids. V lost 7 bases and J 4 bases, leaving 12 bases between the germline ends. The V gene's germline CDR1 is SQVTM and CDR2 ANQGSEA. DNA of the CDR3: TGCAGCGCCTTGGCCCCCGCAGATACGCAGTATTTT. It is translated as CSALAPADTQYF.

By share, this clone ranks as medium-sized (0.01 to 0.1%). The rearrangement joins TRBV2 to TRBJ2-7; D unclear. This CDR3 spans 16 amino acids. The V gene's germline CDR1 is SNHLY and CDR2 FYNNEI. Trimming stripped 0 bases from V and 0 bases from J, with 12 bases between. Here the CDR3 reads CASSEAGVRSSYEQYF. The CDR3, as DNA: TGTGCCAGCAGTGAAGCAGGAGTAAGGAGCTCCTACGAGCAGTACTTC.

The chain links TRBV3-1 (or the pseudogene TRBV3-2) to TRBJ2-7, with unresolved D. The CDR3 loop spans 12 amino acids. The V and J ends lost 2 bases and 2 bases respectively, with 4 bases between them. Germline CDR1 LGHDT, CDR2 YNNKEL (reference sequence). This CDR3 is CASSQRPYEQYF. The CDR3 DNA follows: TGTGCCAGCAGCCAACGTCCCTACGAGCAGTACTTC.

The table lists this clone with a few counts. The V call is TRBV14, the J call TRBJ2-2; D call uncertain. The CDR3 is 17 amino acids. V was pared by 1 base and J by 5 bases, with 17 bases between. CDR1 and CDR2 (germline): SGHDN, FVKESK. The CDR3 is CASSQGAWVQATGELFF. In nucleotides, the CDR3 is TGTGCCAGCAGCCAAGGAGCCTGGGTCCAGGCTACCGGGGAGCTGTTTTTT.

This clone was recorded a few times. The V gene is TRBV7-8, the J gene TRBJ1-5; TRBD1 aligns across 11 bases. This CDR3 spans 18 amino acids. The germline CDR1 and CDR2 sequences are SGHVS and FQNEAQ. Losses at the gene ends were 3 bases for V and 1 base for J; bases not matched to a gene: 8. The CDR3 loop reads CASSFSGQGAGSNQPQHF. Here the CDR3 DNA reads TGTGCCAGCAGCTTTTCCGGACAGGGGGCAGGGAGCAATCAGCCCCAGCATTTT.

This chain joins TRBV27 and TRBJ2-3; no reliable D call. The V end was cut by 2 bases, the J end by 0 bases, with 12 bases between. The CDR3 has 16 amino acids. From germline, CDR1 is MNHEY and CDR2 SMNVEV (reference sequence). CDR3 DNA sequence: TGTGCCAGCAGTTTAGGGCAGAACCCTAGCACAGATACGCAGTATTTT. Protein: CASSLGQNPSTDTQYF.

This clone was counted between two and nine times. The chain combines TRBV11-2 with TRBJ2-7, with 7 bases identical to TRBD2. The CDR3 extends over 14 amino acids. With V trimmed by 6 bases and J by 4 bases, 9 bases remained unmatched. Germline CDR1 and CDR2: SGHAT and FQNNGV. Here the CDR3 reads CASSQREGWYEQYF. The CDR3 DNA follows: TGTGCCAGCAGTCAGAGGGAGGGTTGGTACGAGCAGTACTTC.

This clone has a handful of counts. The rearrangement links TRBV29-1 to TRBJ2-1, with 13 bases matching TRBD2. V trimming: 3 bases; J trimming: 7 bases; junction bases outside the gene matches: 6. In germline, CDR1 is SQVTM, CDR2 ANQGSEA. This CDR3 is built from 15 residues. CDR3 amino acids: CSVDARLAGGNEQFF. The CDR3 DNA sequence: TGCAGCGTTGATGCCCGACTAGCGGGGGGTAATGAGCAGTTCTTC.

The chain employs TRBV4-1 and TRBJ2-3; 7 bases map to TRBD2. The germline V gene has CDR1 MGHRA and CDR2 YSYEKL. The trim removed 4 bases at V and 4 bases at J, leaving 8 bases unmatched. The CDR3 consists of 15 residues. Here the CDR3 reads CASSLETSLADTQYF. CDR3 nucleotides: TGCGCCAGCAGCCTGGAGACTAGCCTGGCAGATACGCAGTATTTT.

This clone was detected a few times. The rearrangement uses TRBV15 and TRBJ2-3, with a weak D call TRBD2 (6 bases). V lost 3 bases and J 0 bases, leaving 10 bases between the germline ends. From germline, CDR1 is LNHNV and CDR2 YYDKDF (reference sequence). This CDR3 has 15 amino acids. The CDR3 region has the DNA TGTGCCACCAGCAGTCTGGAGGGTAGCACAGATACGCAGTATTTT. Amino acids: CATSSLEGSTDTQYF.

The chain recombines TRBV5-6 with TRBJ2-3; D is perhaps TRBD1 (6 bases). Germline values: CDR1 SGHDT, CDR2 YYEEEE. The CDR3 has 16 residues. V was pared by 0 bases and J by 5 bases, with 16 bases between. The CDR3 bases are TGTGCCAGCAGCTTGGACAGGGTAGTAGAGGGAGATACGCAGTATTTT. As protein: CASSLDRVVEGDTQYF.

The chain couples TRBV9 to TRBJ2-7; 13 bases map to TRBD2. There are 16 residues in the CDR3. Losses at the gene ends were 0 bases for V and 3 bases for J; bases not matched to a gene: 3. In germline, CDR1 is SGDLS, CDR2 YYNGEE. CDR3 amino acids: CASSVGTSGGVYEQYF. The CDR3, as DNA: TGTGCCAGCAGCGTAGGGACTAGCGGGGGCGTCTACGAGCAGTACTTC.

This chain joins TRBV11-2 and TRBJ2-3; tentatively, D is TRBD2 (6 bases). Germline lookup yields CDR1 SGHAT and CDR2 FQNNGV. The CDR3 consists of 16 residues. V lost 3 bases, J lost 2 bases, and 15 bases lay in between. Here the CDR3 reads CASSFGFRENTDTQYF. DNA for the CDR3: TGTGCCAGCAGCTTCGGGTTCCGGGAGAACACAGATACGCAGTATTTT.

The genes are TRBV20-1 and TRBJ1-6; TRBD1 agrees at 9 bases. The CDR3 is 17 amino acids. Per the germline V gene, CDR1 is DFQATT and CDR2 is SNEGSKA (reference sequence). The V and J ends lost 6 bases and 8 bases, in that order; junction bases with no gene match: 17. CDR3 DNA: TGCAGTGCCAGTTTAGGGAAACAGGGGGCGGTTTATTCACCCCTCCACTTT. Amino acid sequence: CSASLGKQGAVYSPLHF.